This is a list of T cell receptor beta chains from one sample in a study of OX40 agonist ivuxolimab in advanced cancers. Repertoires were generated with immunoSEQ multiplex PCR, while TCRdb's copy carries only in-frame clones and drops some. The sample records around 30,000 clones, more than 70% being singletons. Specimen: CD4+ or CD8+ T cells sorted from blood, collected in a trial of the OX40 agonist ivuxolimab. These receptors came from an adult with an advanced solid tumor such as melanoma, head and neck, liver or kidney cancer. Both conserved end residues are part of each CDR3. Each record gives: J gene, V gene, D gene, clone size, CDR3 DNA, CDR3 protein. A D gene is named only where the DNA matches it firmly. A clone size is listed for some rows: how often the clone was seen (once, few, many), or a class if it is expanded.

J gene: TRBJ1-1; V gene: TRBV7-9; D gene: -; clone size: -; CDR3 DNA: TGTGCCAGCAGCTTATGGGGGACTGAAGCTTTCTTT; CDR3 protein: CASSLWGTEAFF
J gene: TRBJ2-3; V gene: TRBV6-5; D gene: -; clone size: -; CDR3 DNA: TGTGCCAGTAGCGTCACCAGCACAGATACGCAGTATTTT; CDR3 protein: CASSVTSTDTQYF
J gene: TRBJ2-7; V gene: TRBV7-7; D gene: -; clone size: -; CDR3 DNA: TGTGCCAGCAGCTTAGCGGGGGACTACGAGCAGTACTTC; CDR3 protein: CASSLAGDYEQYF
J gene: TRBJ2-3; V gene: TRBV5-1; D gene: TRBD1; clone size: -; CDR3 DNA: TGCGCCAGCAGCTCCGGACAGGGGGCTGTAGATACGCAGTATTTT; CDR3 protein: CASSSGQGAVDTQYF
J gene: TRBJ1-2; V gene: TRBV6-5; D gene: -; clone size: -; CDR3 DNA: TGTGCCAGCAGTTACTCGATAAACCAGGGTCTGTATGGCTACACCTTC; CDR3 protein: CASSYSINQGLYGYTF
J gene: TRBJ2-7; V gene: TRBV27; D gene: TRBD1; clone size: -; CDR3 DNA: TGTGCCAGCAGTTCCGCATACCCACCAGGGGGCACCGAGCAGTACTTC; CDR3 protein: CASSSAYPPGGTEQYF
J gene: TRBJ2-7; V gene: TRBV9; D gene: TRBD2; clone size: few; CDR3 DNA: TGTGCCAGCAGCGCCGGACAATCGGGGGGGTCCGAGCAGTACTTC; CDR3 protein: CASSAGQSGGSEQYF
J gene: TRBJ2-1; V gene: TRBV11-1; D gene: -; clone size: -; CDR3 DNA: TGTGCCAGCAGCAGAACAGCAGGGTCCTACAATGAGCAGTTCTTC; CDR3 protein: CASSRTAGSYNEQFF
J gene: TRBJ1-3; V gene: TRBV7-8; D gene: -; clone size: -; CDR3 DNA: TGTGCCAGCAGCTGGACGGCCCAACTCGGAAACACCATATATTTT; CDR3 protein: CASSWTAQLGNTIYF
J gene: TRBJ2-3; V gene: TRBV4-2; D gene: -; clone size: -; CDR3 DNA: TGTGCCAGCAGCCAAGATGTCGGGGGGCTTAGCACAGATACGCAGTATTTT; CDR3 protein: CASSQDVGGLSTDTQYF
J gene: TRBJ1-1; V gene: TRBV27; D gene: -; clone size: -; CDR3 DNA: TGTGCCAGCAGTTTAGGCAGCTACACTGAAGCTTTCTTT; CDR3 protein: CASSLGSYTEAFF
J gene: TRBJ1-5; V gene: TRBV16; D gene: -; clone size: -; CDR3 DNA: TGTGCCAGCAGCTTAGGGTATAGCAATCAGCCCCAGCATTTT; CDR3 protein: CASSLGYSNQPQHF
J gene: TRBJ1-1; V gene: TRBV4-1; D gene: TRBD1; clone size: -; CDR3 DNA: TGCGCCAGCAGCCATGCATCGGGACAGGTCGGGCGGGCTGAAGCTTTCTTT; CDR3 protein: CASSHASGQVGRAEAFF
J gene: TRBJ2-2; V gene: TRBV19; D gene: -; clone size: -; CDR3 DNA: TGTGCCAGTAGTATAGATCCCGCAGGAGGGGGTCCCAACACCGGGGAGCTGTTTTTT; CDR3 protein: CASSIDPAGGGPNTGELFF
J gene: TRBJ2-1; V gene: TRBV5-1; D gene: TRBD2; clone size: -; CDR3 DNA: TGCGCCAGCAGCACGACTAGCGGGGCCTACAATGAGCAGTTCTTC; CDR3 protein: CASSTTSGAYNEQFF
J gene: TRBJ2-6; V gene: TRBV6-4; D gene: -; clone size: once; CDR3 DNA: TGTGCCAGCGCCCCGGGTTTCGGGGCCAACGTCCTGACTTTC; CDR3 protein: CASAPGFGANVLTF
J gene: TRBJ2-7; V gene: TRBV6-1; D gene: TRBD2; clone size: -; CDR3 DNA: TGTGCCAGCAGTCCAGTACTAGCGGGAGTATACGAGCAGTACTTC; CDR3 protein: CASSPVLAGVYEQYF
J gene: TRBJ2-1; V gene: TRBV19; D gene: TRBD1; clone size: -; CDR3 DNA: TGTGCCACCAATTGGGGACAGGGACCTTCTGAGCAGTTCTTC; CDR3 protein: CATNWGQGPSEQFF
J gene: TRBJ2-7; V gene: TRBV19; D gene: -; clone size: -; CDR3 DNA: TGTGCCAGTAGTATAAGTGGGGATACGGCCTACGAGCAGTACTTC; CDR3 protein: CASSISGDTAYEQYF
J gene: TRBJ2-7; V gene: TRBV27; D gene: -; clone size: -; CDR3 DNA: TGTGCCAGCATGAGTTTGGGACGCGAGCAGTACTTC; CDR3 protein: CASMSLGREQYF
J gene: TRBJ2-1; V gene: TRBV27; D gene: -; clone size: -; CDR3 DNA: TGTGCCAGCCTCCCTCCCGGCTCGGGAGAGGGCGGAGGGAACAATGAGCAGTTCTTC; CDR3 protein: CASLPPGSGEGGGNNEQFF
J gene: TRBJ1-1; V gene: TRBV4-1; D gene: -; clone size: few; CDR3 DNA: TGCGCCAGCAGCCGCGGGCCGAACACTGAAGCTTTCTTT; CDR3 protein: CASSRGPNTEAFF
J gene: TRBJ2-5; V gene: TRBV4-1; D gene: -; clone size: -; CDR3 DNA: TGCGCCAGCAGCCAAGAGGGCCTAGATCTGGAGACCCAGTACTTC; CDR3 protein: CASSQEGLDLETQYF
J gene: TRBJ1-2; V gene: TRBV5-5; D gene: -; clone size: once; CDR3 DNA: TGTGCCAGCAGCTCGGATAATCAGGAGCTTAACTATGGCTACACCTTC; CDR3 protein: CASSSDNQELNYGYTF
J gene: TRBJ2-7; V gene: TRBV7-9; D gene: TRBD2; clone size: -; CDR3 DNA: TGTGCCAGCAGCTTAGTTGCGGGAGGGCTCGACGAGCAGTACTTC; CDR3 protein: CASSLVAGGLDEQYF
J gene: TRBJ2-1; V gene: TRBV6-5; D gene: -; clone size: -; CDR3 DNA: TGTGCCAGCAGTTTATCGAGAAGCAATGAGCAGTTCTTC; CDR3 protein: CASSLSRSNEQFF
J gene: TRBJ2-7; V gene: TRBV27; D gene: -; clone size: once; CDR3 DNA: TGTGCCAGCAGCCTTAGTGTAGACTACGAGCAGTACTTC; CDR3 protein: CASSLSVDYEQYF
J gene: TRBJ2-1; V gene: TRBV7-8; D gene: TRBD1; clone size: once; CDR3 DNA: TGTGCCAGCAGCTCAAAGGGCGGGACAGGGTACAATGAGCAGTTCTTC; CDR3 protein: CASSSKGGTGYNEQFF
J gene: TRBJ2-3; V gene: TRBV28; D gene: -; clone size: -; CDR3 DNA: TGTGCCAGCGGCCTAGGGGTCCCCCGCACAGATACGCAGTATTTT; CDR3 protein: CASGLGVPRTDTQYF
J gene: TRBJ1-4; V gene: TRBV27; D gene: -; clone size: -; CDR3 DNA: TGTGCCAGCAGTTTAGCGGCTGGCTTCGAAAAACTGTTTTTT; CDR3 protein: CASSLAAGFEKLFF
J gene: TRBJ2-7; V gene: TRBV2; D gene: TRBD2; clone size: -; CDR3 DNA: TGTGCCAGCAGTGAGGGACTAGCGGGAGGAATGTACGAGCAGTACTTC; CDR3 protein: CASSEGLAGGMYEQYF
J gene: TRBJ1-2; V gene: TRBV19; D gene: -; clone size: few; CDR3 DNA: TGTGCCAGTAGTATCGGACAAGGCCTGGACTATGGCTACACCTTC; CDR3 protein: CASSIGQGLDYGYTF
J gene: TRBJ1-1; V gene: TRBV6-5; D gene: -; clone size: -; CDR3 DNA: TGTGCCAGCAGTCTCACAGGTTACAACACTGAAGCTTTCTTT; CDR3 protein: CASSLTGYNTEAFF
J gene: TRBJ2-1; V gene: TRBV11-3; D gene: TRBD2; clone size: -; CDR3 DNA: TGTGCCAGCAGCTTACGGCTAGCGGGGGGACCTTATGAGCAGTTCTTC; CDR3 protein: CASSLRLAGGPYEQFF
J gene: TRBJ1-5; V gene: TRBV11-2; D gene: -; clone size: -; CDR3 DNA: TGTGCCAGCAGCTTATTCGCAGGATCGGCTCAGCCCCAGCATTTT; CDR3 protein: CASSLFAGSAQPQHF
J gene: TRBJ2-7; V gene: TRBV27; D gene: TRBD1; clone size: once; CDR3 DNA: TGTGCCAGCACGCCCGGGACAGAATCCTACGAGCAGTACTTC; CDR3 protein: CASTPGTESYEQYF
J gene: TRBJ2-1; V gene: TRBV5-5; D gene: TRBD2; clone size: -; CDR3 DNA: TGTGCCAGCAGCTTACCGGGACTAGCGTTCCATGAGCAGTTCTTC; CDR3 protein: CASSLPGLAFHEQFF
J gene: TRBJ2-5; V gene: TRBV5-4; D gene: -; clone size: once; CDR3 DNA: TGTGCCAGCACCTTAGAAGAAACCCCAGAGACCCAGTACTTC; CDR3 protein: CASTLEETPETQYF
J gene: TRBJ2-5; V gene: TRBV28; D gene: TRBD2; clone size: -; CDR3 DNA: TGTGCCAGCAGTTTTACTAGCGGGAGAACAGAGACCCAGTACTTC; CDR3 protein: CASSFTSGRTETQYF
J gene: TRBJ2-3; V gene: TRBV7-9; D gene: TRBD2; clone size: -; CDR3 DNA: TGTGCCAGCAGCTTAGTGGGACTAGCGGGGGGGCCGGAAGATACGCAGTATTTT; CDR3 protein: CASSLVGLAGGPEDTQYF
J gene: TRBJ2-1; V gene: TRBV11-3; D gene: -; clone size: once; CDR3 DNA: TGTGCCAGCAGCTTATTTGGGCCCAACAATGAGCAGTTCTTC; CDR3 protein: CASSLFGPNNEQFF
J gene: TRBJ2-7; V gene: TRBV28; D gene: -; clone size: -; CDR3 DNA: TGTGCCAGCAGCTCCGGTACGGGATACACCTACGAGCAGTACTTC; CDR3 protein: CASSSGTGYTYEQYF
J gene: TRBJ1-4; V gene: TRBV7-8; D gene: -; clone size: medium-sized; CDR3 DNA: TGTGCCAGCAGCTTAGAAAGGGGTTCCGAAAAACTGTTTTTT; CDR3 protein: CASSLERGSEKLFF
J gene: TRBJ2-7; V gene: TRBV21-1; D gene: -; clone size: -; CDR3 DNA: TGTGCCAGCAGCAAACACATTCGGAAAGGGACATCGACTTACGAGCAGTACTTC; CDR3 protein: CASSKHIRKGTSTYEQYF
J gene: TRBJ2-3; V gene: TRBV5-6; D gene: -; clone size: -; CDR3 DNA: TGTGCCAGCAGCTTGGCAGCTACGCAGTATTTT; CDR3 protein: CASSLAATQYF
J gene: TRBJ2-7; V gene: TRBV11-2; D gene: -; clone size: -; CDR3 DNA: TGTGCCAGCAGCTACCCCCTCTACGAGCAGTACTTC; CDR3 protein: CASSYPLYEQYF